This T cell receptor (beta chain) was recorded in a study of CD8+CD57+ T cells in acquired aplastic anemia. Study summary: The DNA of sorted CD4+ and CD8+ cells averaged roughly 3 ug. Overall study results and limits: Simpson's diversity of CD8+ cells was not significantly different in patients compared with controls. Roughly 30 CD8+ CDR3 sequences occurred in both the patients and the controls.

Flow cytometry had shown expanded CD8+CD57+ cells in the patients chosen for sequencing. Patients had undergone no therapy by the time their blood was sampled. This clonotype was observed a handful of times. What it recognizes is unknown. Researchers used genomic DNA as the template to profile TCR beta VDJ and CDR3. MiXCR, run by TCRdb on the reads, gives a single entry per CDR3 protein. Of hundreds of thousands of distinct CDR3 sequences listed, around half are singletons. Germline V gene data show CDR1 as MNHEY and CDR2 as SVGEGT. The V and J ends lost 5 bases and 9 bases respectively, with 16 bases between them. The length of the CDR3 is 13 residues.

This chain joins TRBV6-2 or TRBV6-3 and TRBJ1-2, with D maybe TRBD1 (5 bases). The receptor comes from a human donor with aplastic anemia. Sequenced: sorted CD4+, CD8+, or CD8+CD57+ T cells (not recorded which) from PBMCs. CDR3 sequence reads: CASSADVRGSYTF. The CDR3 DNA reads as TGTGCCAGCAGTGCGGACGTGAGGGGCAGCTACACCTTC.